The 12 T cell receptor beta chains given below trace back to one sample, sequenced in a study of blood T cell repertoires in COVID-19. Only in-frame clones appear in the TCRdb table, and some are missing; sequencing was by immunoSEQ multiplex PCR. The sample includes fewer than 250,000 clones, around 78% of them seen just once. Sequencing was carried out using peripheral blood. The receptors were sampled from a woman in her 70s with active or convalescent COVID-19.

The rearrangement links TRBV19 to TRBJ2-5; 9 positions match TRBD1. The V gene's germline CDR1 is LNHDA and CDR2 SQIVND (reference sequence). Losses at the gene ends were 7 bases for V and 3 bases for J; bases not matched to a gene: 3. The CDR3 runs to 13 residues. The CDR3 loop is CASMWTGEETQYF. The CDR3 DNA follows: TGTGCCAGTATGTGGACAGGGGAAGAGACCCAGTACTTC. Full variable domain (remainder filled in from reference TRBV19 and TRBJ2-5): DGGITQSPKYLFRKEGQNVTLSCEQNLNHDAMYWYRQDPGQGLRLIYYSQIVNDFQKGDIAEGYSVSREKKESFPLTVTSAQKNPTAFYLCASMWTGEETQYFGPGTRLLVL.

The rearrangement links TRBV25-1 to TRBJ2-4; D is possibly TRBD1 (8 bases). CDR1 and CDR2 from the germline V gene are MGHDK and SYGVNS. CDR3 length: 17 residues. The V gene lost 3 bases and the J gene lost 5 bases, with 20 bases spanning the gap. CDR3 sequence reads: CASSDSHGQGGQNIQYF. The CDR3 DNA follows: TGTGCCAGCAGTGATTCTCATGGACAGGGAGGGCAAAACATTCAGTACTTC.

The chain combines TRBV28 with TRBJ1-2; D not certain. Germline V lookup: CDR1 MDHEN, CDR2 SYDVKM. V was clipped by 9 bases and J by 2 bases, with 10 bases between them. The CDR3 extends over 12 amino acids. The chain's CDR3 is CASSRVNYGYTF. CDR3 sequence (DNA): TGTGCCAGTTCTAGAGTGAACTATGGCTACACCTTC.

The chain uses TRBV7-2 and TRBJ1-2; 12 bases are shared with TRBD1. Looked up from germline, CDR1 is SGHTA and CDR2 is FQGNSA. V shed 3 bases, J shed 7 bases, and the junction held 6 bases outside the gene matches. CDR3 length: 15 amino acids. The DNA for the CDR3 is TGTGCCAGCAGCTTCCAGGGACAGGGGGCGTTTGGCTACACCTTC. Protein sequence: CASSFQGQGAFGYTF. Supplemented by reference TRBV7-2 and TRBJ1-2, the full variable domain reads GAGVSQSPSNKVTEKGKDVELRCDPISGHTALYWYRQSLGQGLEFLIYFQGNSAPDKSGLPSDRFSAERTGGSVSTLTIQRTQQEDSAVYLCASSFQGQGAFGYTFGSGTRLTVV.

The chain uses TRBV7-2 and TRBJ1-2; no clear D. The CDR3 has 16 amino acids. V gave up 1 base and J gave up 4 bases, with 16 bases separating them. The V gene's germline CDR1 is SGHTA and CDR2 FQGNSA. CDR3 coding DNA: TGTGCCAGCAGCTTAGGAGCGAAGCTGCCTCCCTATGGCTACACCTTC. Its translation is CASSLGAKLPPYGYTF.

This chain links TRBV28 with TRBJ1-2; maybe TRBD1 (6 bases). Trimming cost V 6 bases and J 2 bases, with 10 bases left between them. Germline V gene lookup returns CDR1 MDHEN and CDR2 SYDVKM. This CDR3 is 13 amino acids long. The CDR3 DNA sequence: TGTGCCAGCAGAACTGACAGGAACTATGGCTACACCTTC. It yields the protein CASRTDRNYGYTF.

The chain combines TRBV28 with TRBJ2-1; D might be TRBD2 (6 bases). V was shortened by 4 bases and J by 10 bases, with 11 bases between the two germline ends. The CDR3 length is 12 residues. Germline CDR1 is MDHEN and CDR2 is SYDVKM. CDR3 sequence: CASSSGTQEQFF. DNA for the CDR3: TGTGCCAGCAGTTCCGGGACTCAGGAGCAGTTCTTC. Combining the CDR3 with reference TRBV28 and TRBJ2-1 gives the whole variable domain DVKVTQSSRYLVKRTGEKVFLECVQDMDHENMFWYRQDPGLGLRLIYFSYDVKMKEKGDIPEGYSVSREKKERFSLILESASTNQTSMYLCASSSGTQEQFFGPGTRLTVL.

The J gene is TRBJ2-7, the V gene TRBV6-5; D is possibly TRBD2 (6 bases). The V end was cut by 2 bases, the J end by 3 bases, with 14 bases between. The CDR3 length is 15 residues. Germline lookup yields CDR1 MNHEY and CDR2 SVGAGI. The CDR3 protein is CASSYAGLQLYEQYF. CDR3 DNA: TGTGCCAGCAGTTACGCGGGACTTCAACTCTACGAGCAGTACTTC.

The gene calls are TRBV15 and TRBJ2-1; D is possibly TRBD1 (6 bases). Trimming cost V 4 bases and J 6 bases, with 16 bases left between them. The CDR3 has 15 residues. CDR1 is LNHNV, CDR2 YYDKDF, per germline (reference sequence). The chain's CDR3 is CATSKGRGLSNEQFF. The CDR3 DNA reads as TGTGCCACCAGCAAGGGCAGGGGATTAAGCAATGAGCAGTTCTTC.

This CDR3 is CASSLAERGSYNEQFF. The DNA of the CDR3 is TGCGCCAGCAGCTTGGCCGAGCGGGGCTCCTACAATGAGCAGTTCTTC. The gene calls are TRBV5-1 and TRBJ2-1; TRBD2 matches 7 bases. CDR1 and CDR2 (germline): SGHRS, YFSETQ. V was pared by 0 bases and J by 0 bases, with 3 bases of the junction left unmatched. The CDR3 loop spans 16 amino acids.

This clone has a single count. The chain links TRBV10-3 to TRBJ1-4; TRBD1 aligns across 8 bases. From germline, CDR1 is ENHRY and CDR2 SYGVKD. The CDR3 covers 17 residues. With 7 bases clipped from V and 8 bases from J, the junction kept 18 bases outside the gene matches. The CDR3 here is CAIKPGGTGPGGEKLFF. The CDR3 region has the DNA TGTGCCATCAAGCCCGGTGGGACAGGCCCCGGGGGCGAAAAACTGTTTTTT.

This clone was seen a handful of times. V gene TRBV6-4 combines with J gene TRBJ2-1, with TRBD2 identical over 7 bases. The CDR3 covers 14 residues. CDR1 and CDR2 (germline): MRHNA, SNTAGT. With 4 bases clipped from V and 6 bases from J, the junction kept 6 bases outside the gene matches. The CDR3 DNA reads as TGTGCCAGCAGTGTTGAGACTAGCTCCAATGAGCAGTTCTTC. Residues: CASSVETSSNEQFF.